This TCR beta chain was recorded in a study of cytomegalovirus exposure and HLA in healthy donors. Points from the study as a whole: As confirmed in vitro, a few CMV-associated chains were specific for CMV antigens.

Germline V gives CDR1 KGHSH, CDR2 LQKENI. Trimming cost V 4 bases and J 3 bases; bases outside gene matches: 5. CDR3 size: 15 residues. With 60 Vbeta and 13 Jbeta primers, the PCR was carried out. Using immunoSEQ multiplex PCR, the repertoire was profiled, and TCRdb retains in-frame clones only, with some absent. This sample's clone table lists around 160,000 clones. Notes on this clone: The antigen is undetermined.

This sequence originates from a woman aged 50 to 65 in good health and CMV-seronegative. The sample comprised PBMCs. V is TRBV18 and J is TRBJ1-2, with 10 bases fitting TRBD1. The CDR3 coding sequence is TGTGCCAGCTCACAGACAGGGGGCAAGGACTATGGCTACACCTTC. This codes for CASSQTGGKDYGYTF.